A selection of T cell receptor beta chains follows, all from one sample in a study of technical replicates of blood from a few donors. Some clones are missing from TCRdb's copy, which holds only in-frame ones; the method was immunoSEQ multiplex PCR. In the table there are approximately 70,000 clones, roughly 93% of which are singletons. Sequencing was performed on T cells isolated from PBMCs. These receptors came from a human donor in good health. CDR3s include the opening cysteine and the closing phenylalanine or tryptophan. A D gene is named only where the DNA matches it firmly. Only part of the rows carry a size: once, few, many, or a class if the clone is expanded.

CDR3 length	V gene	clone size	J gene	D gene	CDR3 DNA	CDR3 protein
18	TRBV2	few	TRBJ1-1	TRBD1	TGTGCCAGCAGTGATACTGAGGGGGCGATCACTTACGGCACTGAAGCTTTCTTT	CASSDTEGAITYGTEAFF
13	TRBV7-6	NA	TRBJ2-1	TRBD2	TGTGCCAGCAGCTTAGGAGCGGGAGATGAGCAGTTCTTC	CASSLGAGDEQFF
11	TRBV27	NA	TRBJ1-2	NA	TGTGCCAGCAGTCTCGGGAATGGCTACACCTTC	CASSLGNGYTF
13	TRBV10-3	NA	TRBJ1-5	NA	TGTGCCATCAGGAGGGGGAGCAATCAGCCCCAGCATTTT	CAIRRGSNQPQHF
15	TRBV2	NA	TRBJ2-3	TRBD2	TGTGCCAGCAGGAGACTAGCGGGAGGGACAGATACGCAGTATTTT	CASRRLAGGTDTQYF
13	TRBV9	NA	TRBJ1-2	TRBD1	TGTGCCAGCAGCGCGACAGGGATCTATGGCTACACCTTC	CASSATGIYGYTF
12	TRBV18	NA	TRBJ1-2	TRBD1	TGTGCCAGCTCAACAGGGGAGAGAGGCTACACCTTC	CASSTGERGYTF
12	TRBV7-2	NA	TRBJ1-5	NA	TGTGCCAGCAGCTCTAATTATCAGCCCCAGCATTTT	CASSSNYQPQHF
12	TRBV2	NA	TRBJ2-2	NA	TGTGCCAGCAGGCAGGGGCCCGGGGAGCTGTTTTTT	CASRQGPGELFF
11	TRBV10-3	few	TRBJ1-1	NA	TGTGCCATCAAATCGGGGACTGAAGCTTTCTTT	CAIKSGTEAFF
15	TRBV7-7	NA	TRBJ2-2	NA	TGTGCCAGCAGCACTCGGGGGAGGAACACCGGGGAGCTGTTTTTT	CASSTRGRNTGELFF
12	TRBV2	NA	TRBJ2-1	NA	TGTGCCACCGGGACTCTCTACAATGAGCAGTTCTTC	CATGTLYNEQFF
16	TRBV9	NA	TRBJ2-2	TRBD1	TGTGCCAGCAGCGTGGGGACAGGGGGCATTACCGGGGAGCTGTTTTTT	CASSVGTGGITGELFF
14	TRBV30	NA	TRBJ1-2	TRBD1	TGTGCCTGGAGTGCCCAGCAGACAGGGAATGGCTACACCTTC	CAWSAQQTGNGYTF
14	TRBV5-1	NA	TRBJ2-7	NA	TGCGCCAGCAGCTTTGTTAGGAGCTCCTACGAGCAGTACTTC	CASSFVRSSYEQYF
15	TRBV4-1	NA	TRBJ1-3	NA	TGCGCCAGCAGCCAAGAGGGCAGCTCTGGAAACACCATATATTTT	CASSQEGSSGNTIYF
13	TRBV7-9	NA	TRBJ2-1	TRBD1	TGTGCCAGCAGCCTAGGACAGGCGGGCGAGCAGTTCTTC	CASSLGQAGEQFF
16	TRBV19	once	TRBJ2-5	NA	TGTGCCAGTAGCGAAGGGCGGGGTTTATACCAAGAGACCCAGTACTTC	CASSEGRGLYQETQYF
12	TRBV7-9	NA	TRBJ1-5	NA	TGTGCCAGCAGCACTGGGAGTCAGCCCCAGCATTTT	CASSTGSQPQHF
13	TRBV6-5	NA	TRBJ2-1	TRBD1	TGTGCCAGCAGGCCAGACAGGGGTTATGAGCAGTTCTTC	CASRPDRGYEQFF
15	TRBV5-1	few	TRBJ1-1	TRBD1	TGCGCCAGCAGCTTGACAGGGGCTACGAACACTGAAGCTTTCTTT	CASSLTGATNTEAFF
14	TRBV5-6	NA	TRBJ2-5	NA	TGTGCCAGCAGCTTGGTAGGAGGGGAAGAGACCCAGTACTTC	CASSLVGGEETQYF
13	TRBV30	NA	TRBJ2-7	NA	TGTGCCTGTAACCGGGACATTCCTAGCGAGCAGTACTTC	CACNRDIPSEQYF
11	TRBV6-5	NA	TRBJ2-1	NA	TGTGCCAGCAGCCTCTACAATGAGCAGTTCTTC	CASSLYNEQFF
14	TRBV5-1	NA	TRBJ2-3	NA	TGCGCCAGCAGCTTTCGACAAGGGGCAGATACGCAGTATTTT	CASSFRQGADTQYF
13	TRBV27	NA	TRBJ1-2	NA	TGTGCCAGCAGATTGCATCCAGGGGATGGCTACACCTTC	CASRLHPGDGYTF
15	TRBV14	NA	TRBJ1-4	NA	TGTGCCAGCAGCCAGTACAGTGCAACTAATGAAAAACTGTTTTTT	CASSQYSATNEKLFF
12	TRBV11-2	NA	TRBJ1-1	NA	TGTGCCAGCAGCCTAAACAGAGAAGAAGCTTTCTTT	CASSLNREEAFF
15	TRBV11-3	NA	TRBJ2-5	TRBD1	TGTGCCAGCAGCTCATCGACAGGGGGCCTCGAGACCCAGTACTTC	CASSSSTGGLETQYF